Following are 26 T cell receptor beta chains from one sample sequenced in a study of T cells after yellow fever vaccination. TCRdb reprocessed the 5' RACE reads via MiXCR and lists one record per CDR3 protein. Of 120,000 to 150,000 distinct CDR3 sequences in the sample, roughly 8% are singletons; the top ten hold roughly 0.71%. The input for sequencing was CD4+ T cells sorted from PBMCs, taken 5 days after the yellow fever booster vaccination. The receptor source for this set is a man aged 25-45 years who received the YFV17D yellow fever vaccine.

About this clonotype itself: It may be a read error: a sequence one base away is much more abundant. The gene calls are TRBV6-1 and TRBJ1-4, with D maybe TRBD1 (5 bases). Trimming removed 3 bases from V and 12 bases from J, with 17 bases in between. The CDR3 is 14 residues long. Germline V CDR1 and CDR2: MNHNS, SASEGT. The CDR3 is CASSEQGGGEELFF. CDR3 nucleotide sequence: TGTGCCAGCAGTGAGCAGGGAGGAGGGGAAGAACTGTTTTTT.

This clonotype showed up many times. V is TRBV20-1 and J is TRBJ1-6; D remains unclear. CDR1 is DFQATT, CDR2 SNEGSKA, per germline (reference sequence). Trimming took 6 bases from V and 0 from J, leaving 9 bases between them. The CDR3 totals 14 residues. CDR3: CSAALSSYNSPLHF. As DNA, the CDR3 is TGCAGTGCGGCCCTAAGCTCCTATAATTCACCCCTCCACTTT.

Many counts were recorded for this clonotype. The chain couples TRBV10-2 to TRBJ2-7; TRBD2 agrees at 8 bases. The CDR3 is made up of 14 amino acids. The germline CDR1 and CDR2 sequences are WSHSY and SAAADI. Losses at the gene ends were 4 bases for V and 3 bases for J; bases not matched to a gene: 5. The CDR3 nucleotides read TGCGCCAGCAGTGTCGTGGCGGGAGGCTACGAGCAGTACTTC. Its translation is CASSVVAGGYEQYF.

The chain's CDR3 is CASSLWTGGASGDEQYF. The CDR3, as DNA: TGTGCCAGCAGTCTCTGGACAGGGGGCGCTTCAGGGGACGAGCAGTACTTC. The chain joins TRBV28 to TRBJ2-7; 11 bases match TRBD1. After removal of 5 bases from V and 5 bases from J, the junction contained 14 bases not matched to a gene. This CDR3 is built from 17 residues. CDR1 is MDHEN and CDR2 is SYDVKM in the germline V gene.

This clonotype has at least ten counts. The genes are TRBV21-1 and TRBJ1-4; no check of the table's D call, TRBD1, against the DNA was made. TRBV21-1 represents a pseudogene. The CDR3 spans 18 residues. The CDR3 here is CASSTGQGPSATNEKLFF. CDR3 DNA: TGTGCCAGCAGCACCGGACAGGGGCCCTCTGCAACTAATGAAAAACTGTTTTTT.

This clonotype was picked up many times. The V gene is TRBV29-1, the J gene TRBJ2-7; 8 bases agree with TRBD2. The trim removed 4 bases at V and 5 bases at J, leaving 4 bases unmatched. The CDR3 runs to 12 residues. CDR1 and CDR2 from the germline V gene are SQVTM and ANQGSEA. CDR3 bases: TGCAGCGTTGCTAGCGGGCGGAACGAGCAGTACTTC. Protein product: CSVASGRNEQYF.

This clonotype was detected many times. The chain is built from TRBV2 and TRBJ2-5, with D possibly TRBD2 on 5 matching bases. CDR1 and CDR2 (germline): SNHLY, FYNNEI. This CDR3 contains 12 residues. V lost 6 bases to trimming and J lost 0 bases, with 5 bases between them. CDR3 sequence (DNA): TGTGCCAGCAGGGGAGACCAAGAGACCCAGTACTTC. Encoded protein: CASRGDQETQYF. Combining the CDR3 with reference TRBV2 and TRBJ2-5 gives the whole variable domain EPEVTQTPSHQVTQMGQEVILRCVPISNHLYFYWYRQILGQKVEFLVSFYNNEISEKSEIFDDQFSVERPDGSNFTLKIRSTKLEDSAMYFCASRGDQETQYFGPGTRLLVL.

This clonotype was seen ten or more times. The rearrangement joins TRBV2 to TRBJ2-7; D gene unclear. The CDR3 is 11 amino acids. The V end lost 7 bases, the J end lost 3 bases, and 7 bases lay between the germline ends. Germline loops: CDR1 SNHLY, CDR2 FYNNEI. CDR3 sequence: CASIIDYEQYF. For the CDR3, the DNA is TGTGCCAGCATTATCGACTACGAGCAGTACTTC.

In this sample, this clonotype turned up many times. The CDR3 is CSASRAESSYNEQFF. The CDR3 bases are TGCAGTGCAAGTAGAGCGGAGAGTTCCTACAATGAGCAGTTCTTC. V and J are TRBV20-1 and TRBJ2-1, with D perhaps matching TRBD2 (5 bases). Germline CDR1 is DFQATT and CDR2 is SNEGSKA (reference sequence). CDR3 length: 15 amino acids. With 6 bases removed from V and 1 base from J, the gap between germline ends came to 16 bases.

This clonotype occurred many times. The chain has TRBV10-3 and TRBJ2-1, with D possibly being TRBD1 (5 bases). Trimming shortened V by 8 bases and J by 6 bases, and 11 bases separated the two germline ends. The CDR3 contains 12 residues. Germline V CDR1 and CDR2: ENHRY, SYGVKD. CDR3 DNA: TGTGCCATCGGGGCCGAACCCAATGAGCAGTTCTTC. It specifies CAIGAEPNEQFF.

This clonotype appeared many times. This chain connects TRBV5-1 to TRBJ1-1; TRBD1 aligns across 8 bases. V trimming: 4 bases; J trimming: 6 bases; junction bases outside the gene matches: 8. CDR3 length: 14 residues. Per the germline V gene, CDR1 is SGHRS and CDR2 is YFSETQ. CDR3: CASSGLTGEAEAFF. CDR3 bases: TGCGCCAGCAGCGGCTTGACAGGGGAGGCTGAAGCTTTCTTT.

In this sample, this clonotype turned up many times. The chain links TRBV12-3 or TRBV12-4 to TRBJ1-3; 7 bases agree with TRBD1. The CDR3 is made up of 15 amino acids. The V and J ends lost 5 bases and 0 bases, in that order; junction bases with no gene match: 4. CDR3: CASSGQERSGNTIYF. CDR3 nucleotide sequence: TGTGCCAGCAGTGGACAGGAGCGCTCTGGAAACACCATATATTTT.

As to this clonotype: One junction end disagrees with the germline gene, perhaps due to a read error. The chain links TRBV20-1 to TRBJ2-4; 11 bases line up with TRBD2. The CDR3 extends over 16 amino acids. CDR1 and CDR2 (germline): DFQATT, SNEGSKA (reference sequence). The CDR3 region is CCARGTSGIAKNIQYF. Written as DNA, the CDR3 is TGCTGTGCGCGGGGGACTAGCGGTATAGCCAAAAACATTCAGTACTTC.

Notes on this clonotype: The final CDR3 position lacks the conserved phenylalanine or tryptophan, pointing to a likely read error. This chain joins TRBV6-1 and TRBJ2-1; 7 nucleotides align to TRBD1. Per the germline V gene, CDR1 is MNHNS and CDR2 is SASEGT. This CDR3 has 14 residues. Trimming removed 6 bases from V and 2 bases from J; junction bases left unmatched: 4. The CDR3 is CASRIQGAYNEQFL. The CDR3 region has the DNA TGTGCCAGCAGGATCCAGGGGGCCTACAATGAGCAGTTCTTG.

This clonotype has a count of ten or more. The rearrangement links TRBV20-1 to TRBJ2-1, with D perhaps TRBD1 or TRBD2 (5 bases each). From germline, CDR1 is DFQATT and CDR2 SNEGSKA (reference sequence). The CDR3 is made up of 11 amino acids. V lost 7 bases and J 8 bases, leaving 12 bases between the germline ends. In nucleotides, the CDR3 is TGCAGTGGTTATGGGGGATATGAGCAGTTCTTC. Its protein product is CSGYGGYEQFF.

The sample holds many counts of this clonotype. This chain joins TRBV5-6 and TRBJ2-1, with 9 nucleotides matching TRBD2. With 4 bases clipped from V and 7 bases from J, the junction kept 6 bases outside the gene matches. The CDR3 has 14 residues. Germline-derived CDR1 and CDR2 are SGHDT and YYEEEE. For the CDR3, the DNA is TGTGCCAGCAGCCCGGGACTAGCCGTAAATGAGCAGTTCTTC. Translating it yields CASSPGLAVNEQFF.

This clonotype was found many times. The chain recombines TRBV30 with TRBJ2-1; TRBD2 agrees at 11 bases. This CDR3 comprises 14 residues. CDR1 is GTSNPN, CDR2 SVGIG, per germline (reference sequence). V dropped 2 bases and J dropped 6; count of bases not matched to a gene: 3. The CDR3 sequence is CAWSPGLAANEQFF. As DNA, the CDR3 is TGTGCCTGGAGTCCGGGACTAGCGGCCAATGAGCAGTTCTTC.

This clonotype appeared a few times. The chain uses TRBV27 and TRBJ2-1, with TRBD2 matching 10 bases. V was pared by 1 base and J by 4 bases, with 7 bases of the junction left unmatched. Germline V gives CDR1 MNHEY, CDR2 SMNVEV (reference sequence). The CDR3 totals 17 residues. DNA of the CDR3: TGTGCCAGCAGTTTATTCACCGGGACTAGCGAATACAATGAGCAGTTCTTC. Protein product: CASSLFTGTSEYNEQFF.

This clonotype was recorded at least ten times. The rearrangement links TRBV10-3 to TRBJ1-2, with 10 bases matching TRBD1. In germline, CDR1 is ENHRY, CDR2 SYGVKD. This CDR3 is 16 amino acids long. J was trimmed by 4 bases and V by 0 bases; bases with no gene match: 5. The DNA for the CDR3 is TGTGCCATCAGTGAGTCACCCGGGACAGGGGTCTATGGCTACACCTTC. This codes for CAISESPGTGVYGYTF.

This clonotype has a count of ten or more. The chain is built from TRBV7-9 and TRBJ1-1; D not resolved. This CDR3 is built from 13 residues. Germline V gene lookup returns CDR1 SEHNR and CDR2 FQNEAQ (reference sequence). With 2 bases removed from V and 2 bases from J, the gap between germline ends came to 6 bases. CDR3 sequence (DNA): TGTGCCAGCAGCTTACGGTTTAACACTGAAGCTTTCTTT. It codes for CASSLRFNTEAFF. Drawing the rest from reference TRBV7-9 and TRBJ1-1, the complete variable domain is DTGVSQNPRHKITKRGQNVTFRCDPISEHNRLYWYRQTLGQGPEFLTYFQNEAQLEKSRLLSDRFSAERPKGSFSTLEIQRTEQGDSAMYLCASSLRFNTEAFFGQGTRLTVV.

This clonotype was counted a few times. The genes are TRBV6-5 and TRBJ2-7, with D maybe TRBD1 (6 bases). The CDR3 sequence is 15 residues long. Trimming left V 3 bases short and J 7 bases short, with 19 bases between. Germline CDR1 and CDR2: MNHEY and SVGAGI. The CDR3 loop is CASSYPAGEKWEQYF. CDR3 sequence (DNA): TGTGCCAGCAGTTATCCCGCAGGGGAAAAGTGGGAGCAGTACTTC.

This clonotype has at least ten counts. J is TRBJ2-3 and V is TRBV12-3 or TRBV12-4; D could derive from TRBD1 or TRBD2 (5 bases each). The CDR3 consists of 13 residues. The V end lost 5 bases, the J end lost 6 bases, and 12 bases lay between the germline ends. The CDR3 is CASSIGDQDTQYF. As DNA, the CDR3 is TGTGCCAGCAGTATCGGGGACCAGGATACGCAGTATTTT.

This clonotype showed up just a few times. The rearrangement joins TRBV20-1 to TRBJ2-1; 11 bases line up with TRBD2. Germline CDR1 DFQATT, CDR2 SNEGSKA (reference sequence). J lost 10 bases, V lost 6 bases, and 11 bases had no gene match. The CDR3 is made up of 14 amino acids. The CDR3 DNA reads TGCAGTGCCCCCGGGACTAGCGGACTTAGGGAGCAGTTCTTC. Translated, it gives CSAPGTSGLREQFF.

The table lists this clonotype with many counts. The chain carries TRBV14 and TRBJ2-5; maybe TRBD1 (6 bases). V dropped 4 bases and J dropped 4 bases, with 28 bases sitting between them. Germline CDR1 SGHDN, CDR2 FVKESK. The CDR3 sequence is 19 residues long. The CDR3 region has the DNA TGTGCCAGCAGCCCAAGAAGGGTCCCGTGGACAGCTAGGGGAGAGACCCAGTACTTC. The encoded protein is CASSPRRVPWTARGETQYF.

This clonotype was found once. The chain recombines TRBV24-1 with TRBJ2-5, with TRBD2 matching 15 bases. After removal of 4 bases from V and 4 bases from J, the junction contained 6 bases not matched to a gene. Germline V gene sequence: CDR1 KGHDR, CDR2 SFDVKD. The CDR3 has 17 residues. The CDR3 bases are TGTGCCACCAGTGACCTATCGGGACTAGCGGGAGGAGAGACCCAGTACTTC. This gives the protein CATSDLSGLAGGETQYF.

This clonotype occurred many times. The CDR3 sequence: CAISESIGQGKNIQYF. In DNA, the CDR3 is TGTGCCATCAGTGAGTCGATCGGCCAGGGCAAAAACATTCAGTACTTC. V is TRBV10-3 and J is TRBJ2-4; tentative D call: TRBD1 (5 bases). This CDR3 region has 16 residues. Germline V gene lookup returns CDR1 ENHRY and CDR2 SYGVKD. Deletions cut 0 bases from V and 3 bases from J, with 12 bases between.